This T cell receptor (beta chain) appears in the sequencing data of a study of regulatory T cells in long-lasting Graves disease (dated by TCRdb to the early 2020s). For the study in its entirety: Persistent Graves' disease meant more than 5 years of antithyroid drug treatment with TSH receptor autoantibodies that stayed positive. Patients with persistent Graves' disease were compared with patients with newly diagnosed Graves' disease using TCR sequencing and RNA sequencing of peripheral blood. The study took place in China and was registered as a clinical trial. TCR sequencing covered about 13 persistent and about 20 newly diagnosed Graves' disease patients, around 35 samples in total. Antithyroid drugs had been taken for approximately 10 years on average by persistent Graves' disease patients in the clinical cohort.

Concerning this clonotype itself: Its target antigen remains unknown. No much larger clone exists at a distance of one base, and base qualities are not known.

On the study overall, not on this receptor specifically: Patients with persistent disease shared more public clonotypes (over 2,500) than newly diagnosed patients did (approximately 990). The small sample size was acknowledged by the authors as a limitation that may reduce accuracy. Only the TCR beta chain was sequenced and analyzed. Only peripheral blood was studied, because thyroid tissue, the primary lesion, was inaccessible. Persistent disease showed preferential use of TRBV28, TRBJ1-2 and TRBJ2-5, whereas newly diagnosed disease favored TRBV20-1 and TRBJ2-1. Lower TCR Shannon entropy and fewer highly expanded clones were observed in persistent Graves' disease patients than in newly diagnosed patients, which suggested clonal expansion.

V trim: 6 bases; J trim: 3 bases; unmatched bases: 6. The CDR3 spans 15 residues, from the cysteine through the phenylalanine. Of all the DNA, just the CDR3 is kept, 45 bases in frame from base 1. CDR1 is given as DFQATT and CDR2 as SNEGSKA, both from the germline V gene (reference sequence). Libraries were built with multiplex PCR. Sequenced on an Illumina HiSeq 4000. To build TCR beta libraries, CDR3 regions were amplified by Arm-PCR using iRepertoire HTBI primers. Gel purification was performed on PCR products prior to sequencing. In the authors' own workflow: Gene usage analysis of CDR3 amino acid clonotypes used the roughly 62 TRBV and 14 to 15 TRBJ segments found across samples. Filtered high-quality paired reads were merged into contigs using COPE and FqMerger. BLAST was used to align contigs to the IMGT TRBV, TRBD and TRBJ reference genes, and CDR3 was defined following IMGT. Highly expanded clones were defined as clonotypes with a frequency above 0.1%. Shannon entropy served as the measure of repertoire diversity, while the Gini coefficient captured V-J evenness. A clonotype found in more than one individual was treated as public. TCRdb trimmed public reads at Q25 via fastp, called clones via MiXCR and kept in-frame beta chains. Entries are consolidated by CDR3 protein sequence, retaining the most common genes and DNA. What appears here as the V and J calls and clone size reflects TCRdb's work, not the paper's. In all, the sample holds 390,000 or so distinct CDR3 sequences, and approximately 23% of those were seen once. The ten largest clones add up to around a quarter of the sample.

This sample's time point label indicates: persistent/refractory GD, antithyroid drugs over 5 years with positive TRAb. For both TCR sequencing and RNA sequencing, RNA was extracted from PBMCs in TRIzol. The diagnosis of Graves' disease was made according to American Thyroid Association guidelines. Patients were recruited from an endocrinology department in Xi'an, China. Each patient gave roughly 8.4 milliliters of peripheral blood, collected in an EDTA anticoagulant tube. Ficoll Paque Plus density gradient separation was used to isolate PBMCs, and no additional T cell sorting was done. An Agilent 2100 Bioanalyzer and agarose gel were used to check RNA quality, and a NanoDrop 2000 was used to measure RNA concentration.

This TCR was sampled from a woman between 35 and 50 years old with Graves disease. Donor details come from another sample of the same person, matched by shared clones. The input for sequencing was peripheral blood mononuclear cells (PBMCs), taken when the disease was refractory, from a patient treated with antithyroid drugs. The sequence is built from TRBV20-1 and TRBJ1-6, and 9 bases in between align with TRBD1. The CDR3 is CSAPSGQGYNSPLHF. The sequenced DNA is TGCAGTGCCCCCTCGGGACAGGGCTATAATTCACCCCTCCACTTT.